The T cell receptor beta chain described here comes from a study of T cell changes during pregnancy in multiple sclerosis. The method was immunoSEQ multiplex PCR; TCRdb's version includes in-frame clones alone and lacks a portion of them. The table records around 64,000 clones, over 90% of them present only once. This clonotype originated in a female donor with multiple sclerosis, enrolled in a pregnancy study. The starting material was CD8+ T cells from peripheral blood mononuclear cells, obtained in the third trimester of pregnancy.

The CDR3 here is CASSMTSINEQFF. The CDR3 DNA follows: TGTGCCAGTAGTATGACTAGCATCAATGAGCAGTTCTTC. J is TRBJ2-1 and V is TRBV19; 7 nucleotides align to TRBD2. With 3 bases clipped from V and 6 bases from J, the junction kept 2 bases outside the gene matches. Germline CDR1 is LNHDA and CDR2 is SQIVND (reference sequence). This CDR3 has 13 amino acids. Based on the CDR3 plus reference TRBV19 and TRBJ2-1, the full variable domain is DGGITQSPKYLFRKEGQNVTLSCEQNLNHDAMYWYRQDPGQGLRLIYYSQIVNDFQKGDIAEGYSVSREKKESFPLTVTSAQKNPTAFYLCASSMTSINEQFFGPGTRLTVL.